These T cell receptor beta chains were read from a single sample in a study of blood T cell repertoires in COVID-19. Measured with immunoSEQ multiplex PCR; TCRdb has only the in-frame clones, and not every one. The data contain 70,000 or so clones, roughly 72% of them singletons. Sequencing was carried out using peripheral blood. These receptors were obtained from a man between 60 and 70 years old with COVID-19, enrolled during active disease. CDR3s include the opening cysteine and the closing phenylalanine or tryptophan. Each record gives: V gene, J gene, D gene, clone size, CDR3 DNA, CDR3 protein. D genes are given only for firm matches. A row's size may be missing; if present it is once, few, many or a size class.

TRBV7-3	TRBJ2-3	-	-	TGTGCCAGCAGGGCCACGGGGGGCCCCACAGATACGCAGTATTTT	CASRATGGPTDTQYF
TRBV4-2	TRBJ2-1	TRBD2	-	TGTGCCAGCAGCCAACTAACCGGGACTAGAACCAATGAGCAGTTCTTC	CASSQLTGTRTNEQFF
TRBV7-9	TRBJ1-4	TRBD1	few	TGTGCCAGCAGCCGGGGACAGGGGAAGGAAAAACTGTTTTTT	CASSRGQGKEKLFF
TRBV7-7	TRBJ2-2	TRBD1	-	TGTGCCAGCAGCCCGGGACAGGCGAACACCGGGGAGCTGTTTTTT	CASSPGQANTGELFF
TRBV30	TRBJ1-6	TRBD1	-	TGTGCCTGGAGTGTGGGGGTCGACAGGGGGACCTATAATTCACCCCTCCACTTT	CAWSVGVDRGTYNSPLHF
TRBV5-1	TRBJ1-2	-	once	TGCGCCAGCAGCTTGGCGGGGGGCTCTAACTATGGCTACACCTTC	CASSLAGGSNYGYTF
TRBV6-5	TRBJ2-7	-	-	TGTGCCAGCACCCTTCAGGGGGGCCTAACCGAGCAGTACTTC	CASTLQGGLTEQYF
TRBV28	TRBJ1-2	TRBD1	-	TGTGCCAGCAGCCCTATCGACAGGGGATACACCTTC	CASSPIDRGYTF
TRBV13	TRBJ2-3	TRBD2	once	TGTGCCAGCAGCTCCGAACTAGCGGCGGGAGATACGCAGTATTTT	CASSSELAAGDTQYF
TRBV27	TRBJ2-7	-	-	TGTGCCAGCAGTCCCCCTAACGGACTCTCCTACGAGCAGTACTTC	CASSPPNGLSYEQYF
TRBV28	TRBJ2-3	-	-	TGTGCCAGCAGATCGGATACGCAGTATTTT	CASRSDTQYF
TRBV10-2	TRBJ2-3	-	-	TGCGCCAGCAGTCCTGACAGGAATACGCAGTATTTT	CASSPDRNTQYF
TRBV3-1/TRBV3-2	TRBJ1-3	-	few	TGTGCCAGCAGCCATTACAGGGCCGGAAACACCATATATTTT	CASSHYRAGNTIYF
TRBV9	TRBJ1-1	TRBD1	-	TGTGCCAGCAGCGTGGGACAGGGGGCAGGCACTGAAGCTTTCTTT	CASSVGQGAGTEAFF
TRBV7-9	TRBJ2-1	TRBD1	once	TGTGCCAGCATAAACAGGGGGAATGAGCAGTTCTTC	CASINRGNEQFF
TRBV27	TRBJ1-6	-	once	TGTGCCAGCAGTGCCAAACCCAGGGTGGAGGGTTCACCCCTCCACTTT	CASSAKPRVEGSPLHF
TRBV14	TRBJ2-2	TRBD2	-	TGTGCCAGCAGCCAAGATGGAACTAGCGGGAGGTCGCTGTTTTTT	CASSQDGTSGRSLFF
TRBV7-3	TRBJ2-1	-	few	TGTGCCAGCAGCTTATCCAGAGGCCCGTTCGATGAGCAGTTCTTC	CASSLSRGPFDEQFF
TRBV7-3	TRBJ2-5	-	-	TGTGCCAGCAGTCGGGGATACCAAGAGACCCAGTACTTC	CASSRGYQETQYF
TRBV12-3/TRBV12-4	TRBJ1-1	-	many	TGTGCCAGCAGTTTTGGGCGGGTCACTGAAGCTTTCTTT	CASSFGRVTEAFF
TRBV6-5	TRBJ2-3	-	-	TGTGCCAGCACCCGGGAAGAGGGTTCGGATACGCAGTATTTT	CASTREEGSDTQYF
TRBV28	TRBJ2-5	-	-	TGTGCCAGCAGTAGGGACAATTCATGGACCCAGTACTTC	CASSRDNSWTQYF
TRBV5-1	TRBJ2-3	TRBD1	-	TGCGCCAGCAGCCCACAGGGGGGCACAGATACGCAGTATTTT	CASSPQGGTDTQYF
TRBV24-1	TRBJ2-5	-	-	TGTGCCACCAGTGCCGACGGGTGGGAGACCCAGTACTTC	CATSADGWETQYF
TRBV7-9	TRBJ2-5	-	few	TGTGCCAGCAGCTTATACAAAGAGACCCAGTACTTC	CASSLYKETQYF
TRBV28	TRBJ2-6	-	-	TGTGCCAGCGCTGGCCGGGGGACAGTGAAAACTGGGGCCAACGTCCTGACTTTC	CASAGRGTVKTGANVLTF
TRBV3-1/TRBV3-2	TRBJ2-5	-	-	TGTGCCAGCAGCACCTATGGAATCGGGCAAGAGACCCAGTACTTC	CASSTYGIGQETQYF
TRBV24-1	TRBJ1-1	-	-	TGTGCCACCAGTGGAGCGAACACTGAAGCTTTCTTT	CATSGANTEAFF
TRBV30	TRBJ1-4	-	-	TGTGCCTGGAGTGTTAATGGGGACATAAGAATTGAAAAACTGTTTTTT	CAWSVNGDIRIEKLFF
TRBV28	TRBJ1-2	TRBD1	-	TGTGCCACCTTTCACGGGACAGAAGATTTTAACTATGGCTACACCTTC	CATFHGTEDFNYGYTF
TRBV4-1	TRBJ1-2	TRBD1	-	TGCGCCAGCAGTCCCGGGACAGGGGGCCGCGGCTACACCTTC	CASSPGTGGRGYTF
TRBV5-1	TRBJ1-4	TRBD1	-	TGCGCCAGCAGCGTGACAGGGGGGAATGAAAAACTGTTTTTT	CASSVTGGNEKLFF
TRBV3-1/TRBV3-2	TRBJ2-3	TRBD2	-	TGTGCCAGCAGCCGACTAGCGGGAGAGGATACGCAGTATTTT	CASSRLAGEDTQYF
TRBV7-9	TRBJ2-4	TRBD2	-	TGTGCCAGCAAAAGACTAGCGGGGGAAAACATTCAGTACTTC	CASKRLAGENIQYF
TRBV6-1	TRBJ2-1	-	-	TGTGCCAGCAGTGATCAGAATTTTGACTCTTATGAGCAGTTCTTC	CASSDQNFDSYEQFF
TRBV24-1	TRBJ1-5	-	-	TGTGCCTCACGACAACTTCGGACAGAGATCAATCAGCCCCAGCATTTT	CASRQLRTEINQPQHF
TRBV28	TRBJ2-1	-	-	TGTGCCAGCGGGAGCAGGAACAATGAGCAGTTCTTC	CASGSRNNEQFF
TRBV5-5	TRBJ1-4	-	-	TGTGCCAGCAGCCCCCGGGGGGGGAATGAAAAACTGTTTTTT	CASSPRGGNEKLFF
TRBV2	TRBJ1-1	-	-	TGTGCCAGCATTAGAGAAGGGGGGGATGCAGGAGCTTTCTTT	CASIREGGDAGAFF
TRBV11-3	TRBJ1-1	TRBD1	-	TGTGCCAGCAGCTCCAACAGGGGCGGTGGGAACACTGAAGCTTTCTTT	CASSSNRGGGNTEAFF
TRBV19	TRBJ2-1	TRBD1	-	TGTGCCAGTAGTACGAGGGACAGGGGCGCCTACAATGAGCAGTTCTTC	CASSTRDRGAYNEQFF
TRBV30	TRBJ2-7	-	-	TGTGCCGGGACCTATAAGAACCCAAAACCCTACGAGCAGTACTTC	CAGTYKNPKPYEQYF
TRBV5-1	TRBJ2-3	TRBD1	-	TGCGCCAGCAGCCGTACCACCACCCGACAGGGACCAGATACGCAGTATTTT	CASSRTTTRQGPDTQYF
TRBV7-2	TRBJ2-1	-	-	TGTGCCAGCAGCTTCGGTCTGGGGCGGCTCCGATACAATGAGCAGTTCTTC	CASSFGLGRLRYNEQFF
TRBV19	TRBJ2-3	-	-	TGTGCCAGTAGGGGGGCCACCCTAGATACGCAGTATTTT	CASRGATLDTQYF
TRBV19	TRBJ2-3	TRBD2	-	TGTGCCAGTAGTATTTTTGGCGGGGGTAACACAGATACGCAGTATTTT	CASSIFGGGNTDTQYF
TRBV5-1	TRBJ1-1	-	-	TGCGCCAGCAGCTCGAGGGGGACGAACACTGAAGCTTTCTTT	CASSSRGTNTEAFF
TRBV28	TRBJ2-3	TRBD2	-	TGTGCCAGCAGTTTACAACTAGCGAATGGAGATACGCAGTATTTT	CASSLQLANGDTQYF
TRBV5-1	TRBJ1-2	-	-	TGCGCCAGCAGCTTGGGGGAGAGTGGCTACACCTTC	CASSLGESGYTF
TRBV6-5	TRBJ2-7	TRBD2	-	TGTGCCAGCCCCTCTCGGGGGGTGTCCTACGAGCAGTACTTC	CASPSRGVSYEQYF
TRBV30	TRBJ1-2	-	-	TGTGCCTGGAGGGATACACAGGGCGGCCATGGCTACACCTTC	CAWRDTQGGHGYTF
TRBV13	TRBJ1-6	TRBD1	-	TGTGCCAGCAGCCCCCAACAGGGGTCTTCACCCCTCCACTTT	CASSPQQGSSPLHF
TRBV4-2	TRBJ2-6	-	-	TGTGCCAGCAGCCAAGTACTTAGAGGCGTCCTGACTTTC	CASSQVLRGVLTF
TRBV5-1	TRBJ2-1	-	-	TGCGCCAGCAGCTTCGCAGGGGCAAACAATGAGCAGTTCTTC	CASSFAGANNEQFF
TRBV9	TRBJ2-2	-	-	TGTGCCAGCAGCGTAGCTCAGGCAGACGCGAACACCGGGGAGCTGTTTTTT	CASSVAQADANTGELFF
TRBV27	TRBJ2-3	TRBD2	-	TGTGCCAGCAGCGGACTAGCGGGGGGGCCCACAGATACGCAGTATTTT	CASSGLAGGPTDTQYF
TRBV4-2	TRBJ2-1	TRBD1	-	TGTGCCAGCAGCCAAGAAGAAGACAGGGATTTTTACAATGAGCAGTTCTTC	CASSQEEDRDFYNEQFF
TRBV18	TRBJ1-2	-	-	TGTGCCAGCTCACCTCCGGGAGGGGCCTCCACTTCCTTCAACTATGGCTACACCTTC	CASSPPGGASTSFNYGYTF
TRBV19	TRBJ2-1	-	many	TGTGCCAGTAGTTTGGGACTTTCAAGGGAGCAGTTCTTC	CASSLGLSREQFF
TRBV12-3/TRBV12-4	TRBJ2-7	-	-	TGTGCCAGCAGAACAGGGCCCTACGAGCAGTACTTC	CASRTGPYEQYF